The 26 T cell receptor beta chains below were found in one sample sequenced in a study of T cell responses to AZD1222 COVID-19 vaccine. Sequencing used immunoSEQ multiplex PCR; TCRdb keeps in-frame clones, though not all of them. The sample holds over 150,000 clones; 88% are singletons and the top ten take approximately 0.5%. The source was peripheral blood, collected on day 0 of AZD1222 vaccination. The receptor set was obtained from an adult in good health.

The rearrangement joins TRBV5-8 to TRBJ1-1, with 9 bases identical to TRBD1. With V trimmed by 0 bases and J by 10 bases, 4 bases remained unmatched. Germline CDR1 and CDR2: SGHTS and YDEGEE. This CDR3 is built from 13 residues. The CDR3 DNA is TGTGCCAGCAGCTTGGATCCGACAGGGGGAGCTTTCTTT. Protein: CASSLDPTGGAFF.

J is TRBJ2-1 and V is TRBV19; D remains unclear. The length of the CDR3 is 13 residues. The V and J ends lost 3 bases and 7 bases respectively, with 10 bases between them. CDR1 and CDR2 (germline): LNHDA, SQIVND (reference sequence). CDR3 region: CASSMVGGNEQFF. CDR3 DNA: TGTGCCAGTAGTATGGTGGGTGGGAATGAGCAGTTCTTC.

This clone appeared a few times. The genes are TRBV14 and TRBJ2-7; no definite D call. Germline V CDR1 and CDR2: SGHDN, FVKESK. Trimming removed 6 bases from V and 0 bases from J, with 21 bases in between. The CDR3 contains 17 residues. CDR3 sequence reads: CASSPQAEATPSYEQYF. The CDR3 DNA reads TGTGCCAGCAGTCCTCAGGCGGAAGCGACACCCTCCTACGAGCAGTACTTC.

V usage is TRBV18 and J usage is TRBJ1-1, with D tentatively TRBD1 (5 bases). With 6 bases removed from V and 1 base from J, the gap between germline ends came to 12 bases. The V gene's germline CDR1 is KGHSH and CDR2 LQKENI. The CDR3 contains 14 residues. In DNA form, the CDR3 reads TGTGCCAGCTCCCTTGGGGGTGGGAACACTGAAGCTTTCTTT. Translating gives CASSLGGGNTEAFF.

The chain links TRBV7-9 to TRBJ1-2; possible D gene TRBD1, 6 bases. The CDR3 length is 14 residues. Trimming removed 5 bases from V and 3 bases from J, with 13 bases in between. CDR1 and CDR2 (germline): SEHNR, FQNEAQ (reference sequence). The DNA of the CDR3 is TGTGCCAGCAGCCAAACAGGGATTGACTATGGCTACACCTTC. Translation gives CASSQTGIDYGYTF.

The J gene is TRBJ2-3, the V gene TRBV10-3; D is unclear. CDR1 is ENHRY, CDR2 SYGVKD, per germline. The CDR3 length is 14 residues. V lost 2 bases and J lost 4, with 10 bases in between. CDR3 in DNA: TGTGCCATCAGTGAGGCGCTAGATGCAGATACGCAGTATTTT. This translates into CAISEALDADTQYF.

The chain is built from TRBV7-2 and TRBJ2-1; the match to TRBD1 covers 12 bases. The CDR3 has 16 amino acids. Germline CDR1 SGHTA, CDR2 FQGNSA. V lost 2 bases, J lost 7 bases, and 6 bases stayed unmatched. The chain's CDR3 is CASSLSGTGGRNEQFF. CDR3 DNA: TGTGCCAGCAGCTTATCGGGGACAGGGGGCAGGAATGAGCAGTTCTTC. The complete variable domain, with remaining parts taken from reference TRBV7-2 and TRBJ2-1, reads GAGVSQSPSNKVTEKGKDVELRCDPISGHTALYWYRQSLGQGLEFLIYFQGNSAPDKSGLPSDRFSAERTGGSVSTLTIQRTQQEDSAVYLCASSLSGTGGRNEQFFGPGTRLTVL.

V gene TRBV27 combines with J gene TRBJ2-7; 7 bases agree with TRBD1. Germline assignment: CDR1 MNHEY and CDR2 SMNVEV (reference sequence). This CDR3 region has 17 residues. V lost 1 base and J lost 7; bases outside the gene matches: 16. CDR3 sequence (DNA): TGTGCCAGCAGTTTATGGGGGTCCGTGACAGGGTTGCGAGAGCAGTACTTC. As protein: CASSLWGSVTGLREQYF.

The chain carries TRBV28 and TRBJ1-5; TRBD1 is a possible D gene (5 bases). The V end was cut by 3 bases, the J end by 2 bases, with 11 bases between. Per the germline V gene, CDR1 is MDHEN and CDR2 is SYDVKM. The CDR3 loop spans 15 amino acids. CDR3 in amino acids: CASSFLAGGNQPQHF. In nucleotides, the CDR3 is TGTGCCAGCAGTTTCTTGGCGGGGGGCAATCAGCCCCAGCATTTT.

The chain has TRBV7-2 and TRBJ1-5; no reliable D call. This CDR3 spans 15 amino acids. The germline CDR1 and CDR2 sequences are SGHTA and FQGNSA. Trimming removed 2 bases from V and 4 bases from J, with 12 bases in between. This chain's CDR3 is CASSLRVGVNQPQHF. In nucleotides, the CDR3 is TGTGCCAGCAGCTTAAGAGTCGGAGTTAATCAGCCCCAGCATTTT.

The rearrangement links TRBV6-4 to TRBJ2-1; 12 nucleotides agree with TRBD1. Looked up from germline, CDR1 is MRHNA and CDR2 is SNTAGT. This CDR3 is built from 15 residues. Germline trimming cut 2 bases from V and 8 bases from J; bases unmatched to any gene: 4. The CDR3 nucleotides read TGTGCCAGCAGTGACGGGACAGGGGGCAAGGATGAGCAGTTCTTC. As protein: CASSDGTGGKDEQFF.

This CDR3 is CASSLERGAYNEQFF. Written as DNA, the CDR3 is TGCGCCAGCAGCTTGGAGAGGGGGGCCTACAATGAGCAGTTCTTC. J is TRBJ2-1 and V is TRBV5-1; either TRBD1 or TRBD2 may supply D (6 bases each). Germline V CDR1 and CDR2: SGHRS, YFSETQ. The CDR3 has 15 amino acids. Trimming left V 0 bases short and J 2 bases short, with 9 bases between.

This rearrangement joins TRBV30 to TRBJ2-1; TRBD2 matches 8 bases. This CDR3 is built from 12 residues. V lost 5 bases and J lost 14; bases outside the gene matches: 11. Germline lookup yields CDR1 GTSNPN and CDR2 SVGIG (reference sequence). The CDR3 DNA is TGTGCCTGGGGCGAGAGCGGGGGCCGGGAGTTCTTC. Protein sequence: CAWGESGGREFF.

The chain links TRBV19 to TRBJ2-7; D unclear. The CDR3 runs 16 residues. Germline V gene data show CDR1 as LNHDA and CDR2 as SQIVND (reference sequence). V gave up 3 bases and J gave up 3 bases, with 18 bases separating them. The CDR3 region has the DNA TGTGCCAGTAGTATGACCCCGGCCCTCCGGAACTACGAGCAGTACTTC. Protein: CASSMTPALRNYEQYF.

CDR3 loop: CASSRPSGEETQYF. The CDR3 bases are TGTGCCAGCAGCCGCCCTAGCGGGGAGGAGACCCAGTACTTC. The V call is TRBV5-4, the J call TRBJ2-5; 9 nucleotides align to TRBD2. Germline V gives CDR1 SGHNT, CDR2 YYREEE (reference sequence). Trimming cost V 4 bases and J 5 bases; bases outside gene matches: 6. This CDR3 is built from 14 residues.

V gene TRBV5-1 combines with J gene TRBJ1-5; D is undetermined. Germline lookup yields CDR1 SGHRS and CDR2 YFSETQ. There are 13 residues in the CDR3. Trimming cost V 1 base and J 4 bases, with 6 bases left between them. The CDR3 DNA sequence: TGCGCCAGCAGCTTGATGGGAAATCAGCCCCAGCATTTT. It yields the protein CASSLMGNQPQHF.

The V gene is TRBV9, the J gene TRBJ1-6, with 10 bases lining up with TRBD1. Germline CDR1 and CDR2: SGDLS and YYNGEE. Trimming cost V 4 bases and J 5 bases; bases outside gene matches: 6. This CDR3 has 16 amino acids. The CDR3 DNA reads as TGTGCCAGCAGCATGAGACAGGGGGCAGATAATTCACCCCTCCACTTT. This gives the protein CASSMRQGADNSPLHF.

V and J are TRBV30 and TRBJ1-5, with D tentatively TRBD1 (5 bases). Germline CDR1 and CDR2: GTSNPN and SVGIG (reference sequence). The CDR3 length is 12 residues. V lost 5 bases and J lost 6, with 11 bases in between. The CDR3 protein is CAWSRVGQPQHF. CDR3 bases: TGTGCCTGGTCCAGGGTGGGTCAGCCCCAGCATTTT.

In this sample, this clone turned up once. The chain joins TRBV7-9 to TRBJ2-7; no clear D. In germline, CDR1 is SEHNR, CDR2 FQNEAQ (reference sequence). Trimming removed 2 bases at V and 2 bases at J, with 10 bases between. There are 14 residues in the CDR3. The CDR3 spells CASSLWGRTYEQYF. The CDR3 DNA follows: TGTGCCAGCAGCTTATGGGGTCGCACCTACGAGCAGTACTTC.

This chain links TRBV6-5 with TRBJ1-2, with 7 positions matching TRBD1. The germline CDR1 and CDR2 sequences are MNHEY and SVGAGI. The CDR3 runs to 13 residues. The V and J ends lost 5 bases and 2 bases, in that order; junction bases with no gene match: 2. The CDR3 coding sequence is TGTGCCAGCAGTCCACAGGGGAACTATGGCTACACCTTC. Protein product: CASSPQGNYGYTF.

This chain uses TRBV6-5 with TRBJ2-7; 8 bases are a match to TRBD1. The germline CDR1 and CDR2 sequences are MNHEY and SVGAGI. V was clipped by 8 bases and J by 6 bases; unmatched bases: 9. The CDR3 is 13 amino acids. This chain's CDR3 is CASLGQGVGEQYF. As DNA, the CDR3 is TGTGCCAGCCTAGGACAGGGAGTGGGCGAGCAGTACTTC.

The gene calls are TRBV30 and TRBJ2-3; 7 bases align to TRBD1. Per the germline V gene, CDR1 is GTSNPN and CDR2 is SVGIG (reference sequence). There are 15 residues in the CDR3. Unmatched junction bases numbered 7, after V lost 1 base and J lost 3 bases. CDR3 nucleotide sequence: TGTGCCTGGAGTGCCGGGACAGCTACAACAGATACGCAGTATTTT. Translated: CAWSAGTATTDTQYF. Filled out from reference TRBV30 and TRBJ2-3, the complete variable domain reads SQTIHQWPATLVQPVGSPLSLECTVEGTSNPNLYWYRQAAGRGLQLLFYSVGIGQISSEVPQNLSASRPQDRQFILSSKKLLLSDSGFYLCAWSAGTATTDTQYFGPGTRLTVL.

The V gene is TRBV19, the J gene TRBJ2-1; unclear D gene. CDR1 is LNHDA, CDR2 SQIVND, per germline (reference sequence). V was trimmed by 5 bases and J by 1 base, leaving 0 bases between them. The CDR3 extends over 11 amino acids. The CDR3 DNA follows: TGTGCCAGTAGTTCCTACAATGAGCAGTTCTTC. It encodes CASSSYNEQFF.

This clone was counted a single time. The J gene is TRBJ1-2, the V gene TRBV10-3; 8 bases align to TRBD1. The V and J ends lost 6 bases and 13 bases, in that order; junction bases with no gene match: 13. Germline CDR1 and CDR2: ENHRY and SYGVKD. CDR3 size: 13 residues. As DNA, the CDR3 is TGTGCCATCAGAGAAGGGGCACAGGGGGTAACCACCTTC. Its protein product is CAIREGAQGVTTF.

V usage is TRBV18 and J usage is TRBJ2-7; D gene unclear. Germline CDR1 is KGHSH and CDR2 is LQKENI. This CDR3 has 14 amino acids. V shed 0 bases and J shed 2 bases, with 8 bases lying between them. The CDR3 region is CASSPPVRTYEQYF. The CDR3 nucleotides read TGTGCCAGCTCACCACCAGTCAGAACCTACGAGCAGTACTTC.

The genes are TRBV30 and TRBJ1-1; D gene ambiguous. This CDR3 is 12 amino acids long. V lost 1 base to trimming and J lost 11 bases, with 14 bases between them. The germline gives CDR1 GTSNPN, CDR2 SVGIG (reference sequence). Here the CDR3 reads CAWSDGSSRAFF. The CDR3 bases are TGTGCCTGGAGTGATGGGTCGAGCAGGGCTTTCTTT.